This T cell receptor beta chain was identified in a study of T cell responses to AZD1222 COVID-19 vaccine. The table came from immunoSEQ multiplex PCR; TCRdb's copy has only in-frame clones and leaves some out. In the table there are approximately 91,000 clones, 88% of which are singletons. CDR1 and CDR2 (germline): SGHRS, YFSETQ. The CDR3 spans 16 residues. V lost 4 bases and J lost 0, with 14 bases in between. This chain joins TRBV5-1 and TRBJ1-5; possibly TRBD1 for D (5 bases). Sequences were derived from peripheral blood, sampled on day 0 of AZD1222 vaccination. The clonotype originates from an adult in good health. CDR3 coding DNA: TGCGCCAGCAGCGAGAGGGGACTGAATAGCAATCAGCCCCAGCATTTT. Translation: CASSERGLNSNQPQHF.